This T cell receptor beta chain appears in the sequencing data of a study of T cell responses to AZD1222 COVID-19 vaccine (dated by TCRdb to the early 2020s). Background on the whole study: TCR sequencing covered more than 230 trial participants: 200 to 220 given two doses of AZD1222 and approximately 26 given two doses of MenACWY control vaccine. Trial participants were enrolled by age into 18-55, 56-69 and 70-plus year subgroups, with about 150, 28 and 57 TCR-sequenced participants respectively. The investigation overall reported the following: No day 14 peak-response samples were available, so repertoires were characterized only after the peak T cell response. Conclusions about previously exposed vaccinees are limited, since just 6 or 7 AZD1222 recipients were seropositive for SARS-CoV-2 at baseline. The whole spike protein was spanned by vaccine-associated CD4 TCRs, and dominant responses were seen in regions 160-218 and 743-854. Epitopes outside the regions mutated in the B.1.351 and B.1.1.7 variants were reportedly recognized by nearly half of the unique spike-specific TCRs. Most participants were white British and females outnumbered males, and the authors suggested that clonal diversity may have been underestimated. In the small 56-69-year group, the increase in depth fell short of significance, most likely because of low power. After two AZD1222 doses, spike-specific TCR breadth and depth were significantly higher than at day 0 and than in MenACWY recipients.

As to this clone: Its recognized antigen is unknown. There are no base qualities to consult, and no much larger clone falls within one base.

The sample's time point label, in plain terms: about 28 days (+/-7) after the second vaccine dose. AZD1222 recipients whose second dose came at about 4 weeks and those whose second dose came at about 12 weeks were combined into one group, since spike-specific TCR depth and breadth did not differ between the two schedules. Samples from vaccinated people were obtained from the UK trials COV001 and COV002, which included a single-blind randomized controlled phase 2/3 trial of AZD1222 (ChAdOx1 nCoV-19) in healthy adults. For TCRbeta chain sequencing, PBMC samples from trial participants were taken at day 0 and at day 28 after the second dose. The CDR3 regions of human TCRbeta chains were analyzed by immunosequencing. In the paper's pipeline: Repertoire TCRs were checked for matches against a reference library of SARS-CoV-2-specific TCRs that had been generated using the MIRA antigen-specificity platform. Breadth was defined as the fraction of unique TCRs that were SARS-CoV-2-associated, and depth was defined as the fraction of total T cells that were SARS-CoV-2-associated. Using the MIRA data, each spike-specific TCR was assigned both to the spike region to which the TCR was reactive and to a CD4 or CD8 class. Log10-transformed breadth and depth values were compared by one-way ANOVA with Sidak's multiple comparisons tests. TCRdb obtained this table from immuneACCESS and retained in-frame rearrangements with V and J assigned. These tables miss some clones; where compared with another copy, unresolved V genes account for less than half of the shortfall, and the remainder is unexplained. V, J and clone size were drawn from that table, and D and trimming were deduced from the DNA. For this sample there are 180,000 or so clones; around nine tenths appear just once. The ten largest make up roughly a quarter of the sample.

The TCR originated in an adult who received the AZD1222 COVID-19 vaccine. Source: peripheral blood, taken 28 days after the second AZD1222 dose.

CDR3 sequence: CASSRRATGELFF. The nucleotide sequence reads as follows: TGTGCCAGCAGCAGAAGGGCCACCGGGGAGCTGTTTTTT. The V and J segments used are TRBV7-2 and TRBJ2-2, with no D gene named confidently. V loses 5 bases, J loses 4 bases, and the germline ends lie 8 bases apart. The germline V gene provides CDR1 SGHTA and CDR2 FQGNSA. The CDR3 goes from the cysteine to the phenylalanine over 13 residues. The sequence is cut down to CDR3 DNA, 39 bases in frame from base 1.